This T cell receptor (beta chain) was identified during a study of OX40 agonist ivuxolimab in advanced cancers. At the level of the study: An anti-OX40 (CD134) antibody with agonistic activity, ivuxolimab, was administered to patients.

General study points: It was not determined which antigens were specifically recognized by the peripheral T cells that had undergone clonal expansion.

The V and J ends lost 7 bases and 3 bases respectively, with 16 bases between them. Looked up from germline, CDR1 is MNHNS and CDR2 is SASEGT. The CDR3 spans 15 residues. Sample share makes this clone medium-sized. Antigen specificity is unknown. Measured with immunoSEQ multiplex PCR; TCRdb has only the in-frame clones, and not every one. The data show more than 40,000 clones, about 77% seen once. The material was CD4+ or CD8+ T cells sorted from blood, obtained in a trial of the OX40 agonist ivuxolimab. The receptor comes from an adult with an advanced solid tumor such as melanoma, head and neck, liver or kidney cancer. The chain is built from TRBV6-1 and TRBJ1-5, with D possibly TRBD1 on 5 matching bases. In DNA, the CDR3 is TGTGCCAGCAAAGGGGCGGGGATTTTCAATCAGCCCCAGCATTTT. The encoded protein is CASKGAGIFNQPQHF.